Listed below are T cell receptor beta chains from one sample, sequenced in a study of blood T cell repertoires in COVID-19. Assay used: immunoSEQ multiplex PCR; TCRdb lists only in-frame clones, some missing. The profile shows around 260,000 clones, approximately 91% of them singletons. What was sequenced was peripheral blood. These receptors all come from a woman aged 25 to 39 with COVID-19, enrolled during active disease. Both conserved end residues are part of each CDR3. The D gene is left open where the match is weak. Only some rows state a clone size, as once, few, many or a class for expanded clones.

v_call,d_call,clone_size,j_call,cdr3_nt,cdr3_aa
TRBV29-1,TRBD2,NA,TRBJ2-7,TGCAGCGTTCGGACTAGCGGAGCCTACGAGCAGTACTTC,CSVRTSGAYEQYF
TRBV6-5,NA,NA,TRBJ1-5,TGTGCCAGCAGTCAACGGGGGTTTGGTCAGCCCCAGCATTTT,CASSQRGFGQPQHF
TRBV10-3,TRBD2,once,TRBJ2-3,TGTGCCACCAGCGGGAGGGGGACAGATACGCAGTATTTT,CATSGRGTDTQYF
TRBV2,TRBD2,NA,TRBJ2-5,TGTGCCAGCTACATAAGCGGGACCCTCGAGACCCAGTACTTC,CASYISGTLETQYF
TRBV27,NA,NA,TRBJ2-7,TGTGCCAGCAGTTTCAGGTTAACCTACGAGCAGTACTTC,CASSFRLTYEQYF
TRBV19,TRBD2,NA,TRBJ2-1,TGTGCCAGTAGTACCCGAGTAGCGGGAGTGAACAATGAGCAGTTCTTC,CASSTRVAGVNNEQFF
TRBV3-1/TRBV3-2,NA,NA,TRBJ1-2,TGTGCCAGCAGCCAACAGAGCGGGACCCTCTACACCTTC,CASSQQSGTLYTF
TRBV29-1,TRBD1,few,TRBJ1-1,TGCAGCGTTGGCGACAGGGGGGAGAACACTGAAGCTTTCTTT,CSVGDRGENTEAFF
TRBV3-1/TRBV3-2,NA,once,TRBJ2-7,TGTGCCAGCAGCCAAGATCGAGTATCCTACGAGCAGTACTTC,CASSQDRVSYEQYF
TRBV6-5,NA,NA,TRBJ2-7,TGTGCCAGCAGTTATCGGGGGAATGAGCAGTACTTC,CASSYRGNEQYF
TRBV3-1/TRBV3-2,NA,NA,TRBJ1-1,TGTGCCAGCAGCCAAGATTTTGGTGAAGCCACTGAAGCTTTCTTT,CASSQDFGEATEAFF
TRBV6-5,TRBD1,NA,TRBJ1-1,TGTGCCAGCAGTAGGGACAGGATCGACACTGAAGCTTTCTTT,CASSRDRIDTEAFF
TRBV2,TRBD2,NA,TRBJ2-3,TGTGCCAGCGGGGGACTAGCGGGAGGTGATACGCAGTATTTT,CASGGLAGGDTQYF
TRBV7-6,TRBD1,NA,TRBJ1-1,TGTGCCAGCAGCCCAAGACAGGGGGGGACCACTGAAGCTTTCTTT,CASSPRQGGTTEAFF
TRBV7-8,NA,NA,TRBJ2-3,TGTGCCAGCAGCCCGGGACATCCCCTTAGCACAGATACGCAGTATTTT,CASSPGHPLSTDTQYF
TRBV11-3,TRBD1,many,TRBJ2-1,TGTGCCAGCAGCCTCCCCCGGACAGGGGGCATCTACAATGAGCAGTTCTTC,CASSLPRTGGIYNEQFF
TRBV10-1,TRBD2,few,TRBJ2-7,TGCGCCAGCGGGGCTAGCGGGAGTGGCGAGCAGTACTTC,CASGASGSGEQYF
TRBV2,NA,NA,TRBJ1-2,TGTGCCAGCAGACCCGGAACAGTGACCAACTATGGCTACACCTTC,CASRPGTVTNYGYTF
TRBV27,TRBD1,NA,TRBJ1-1,TGTGCCAGCAGTATCGGACAGGGGGCGCGGGGGGCTTTCTTT,CASSIGQGARGAFF
TRBV7-9,TRBD2,NA,TRBJ2-5,TGTGCCAGCAGTCTAGCGGGAGGAGAGACCCAGTACTTC,CASSLAGGETQYF
TRBV1,NA,NA,TRBJ2-2,TGCACCAGCAGCCAAGATCCGACTAGGGTGGACACCGGGGAGCTGTTTTTT,CTSSQDPTRVDTGELFF
TRBV5-5,NA,NA,TRBJ1-4,TGTGCCAGCAGCTTGTTAGCCAGGGGTTTAGGAGAAAAACTGTTTTTT,CASSLLARGLGEKLFF
TRBV3-1/TRBV3-2,NA,NA,TRBJ2-7,TGTGCCAGCAGCCAATTCCTTAACTACGAGCAGTACTTC,CASSQFLNYEQYF
TRBV6-5,NA,NA,TRBJ1-2,TGTGCCAGCAGGGGGTGGGGGGTTACAGCAGGCGGCTACACCTTC,CASRGWGVTAGGYTF
TRBV18,NA,NA,TRBJ1-2,TGTGCCAGCTCACCACTGGCTGGGGGCGGAAACTATGGCTACACCTTC,CASSPLAGGGNYGYTF
TRBV11-2,NA,NA,TRBJ1-6,TGTGCCAGCAGCTTAGAGGGGGGGAAAGGATCACCCCTCCACTTT,CASSLEGGKGSPLHF
TRBV27,TRBD2,once,TRBJ2-1,TGTGCCAGCAGTTTATCTGAGGGACTAGTTTTTGAGCAGTTCTTC,CASSLSEGLVFEQFF
TRBV2,NA,NA,TRBJ2-3,TGTGCCAGCAGTTTCCTAGCAGATACGCAGTATTTT,CASSFLADTQYF
TRBV6-5,NA,NA,TRBJ1-4,TGTGCCAGCAGTCCCGAGGGGGCAACTAATGAAAAACTGTTTTTT,CASSPEGATNEKLFF
TRBV7-8,NA,NA,TRBJ1-6,TGTGCCAGCTTGAACAGGGAGGGGTCACCCCTCCACTTT,CASLNREGSPLHF
TRBV7-2,TRBD2,once,TRBJ2-1,TGTGCCAGCAGCTTATTCGGGACTAGCGGGAGCCACAATGAGCAGTTCTTC,CASSLFGTSGSHNEQFF
TRBV11-2,TRBD2,NA,TRBJ2-1,TGTGCCAGCAGCTTAGTTCCCCTAGCGGGAGCTTACAATGAGCAGTTCTTC,CASSLVPLAGAYNEQFF
TRBV18,NA,once,TRBJ1-2,TGTGCCAGCTCTTTCGACGAGGACTATGGCTACACCTTC,CASSFDEDYGYTF
TRBV18,TRBD2,few,TRBJ2-1,TGTGCCAGCTCACCAGGCGGGAGTACCTACAATGAGCAGTTCTTC,CASSPGGSTYNEQFF
TRBV11-1,TRBD2,NA,TRBJ2-1,TGTGCCAGCAGCTTAGCCCCGGTTCAAAGCGGGAGATACAATGAGCAGTTCTTC,CASSLAPVQSGRYNEQFF
TRBV3-1/TRBV3-2,NA,NA,TRBJ2-3,TGTGCCAGCAGCCAAGGGTATAGCGGCACAGATACGCAGTATTTT,CASSQGYSGTDTQYF
TRBV24-1,TRBD2,NA,TRBJ2-1,TGTGCCACCAGTGAAGACCCGACGGGAGGGCAGTTCTTC,CATSEDPTGGQFF
TRBV11-2,TRBD1,once,TRBJ2-6,TGTGCCAGCAGCCCCCGAAGGACAGGGGACGGGGCCAACGTCCTGACTTTC,CASSPRRTGDGANVLTF
TRBV4-1,TRBD1,NA,TRBJ1-2,TGCGCCAGCAGATACCTCGGACAGGAGGATCGTGGCTACACCTTC,CASRYLGQEDRGYTF
TRBV5-5,NA,NA,TRBJ2-5,TGTGCCAGCAGCCGGGACTTCCAAGAGACCCAGTACTTC,CASSRDFQETQYF
TRBV28,TRBD1,NA,TRBJ2-1,TGTGCCAGCAGGTCGGGACAGGGCGACGGTGAGCAGTTCTTC,CASRSGQGDGEQFF
TRBV5-1,TRBD1,NA,TRBJ2-2,TGCGCCAGCAGCATGGACAGGGAAGGCACCGGGGAGCTGTTTTTT,CASSMDREGTGELFF
TRBV3-1/TRBV3-2,NA,NA,TRBJ1-2,TGTGCCAGCAGTCTAGATTGGGGCTACACCTTC,CASSLDWGYTF
TRBV28,NA,NA,TRBJ1-1,TGTGCCAGCAGTTCTACTGAAGCTTTCTTT,CASSSTEAFF
TRBV19,NA,NA,TRBJ2-2,TGTGCCAGTAGTATAGATCGGGACATACAAGGGGAGCTGTTTTTT,CASSIDRDIQGELFF
TRBV3-1/TRBV3-2,NA,NA,TRBJ2-2,TGTGCCAGCAGCCAGGACAGGAACACCGGGGAGCTGTTTTTT,CASSQDRNTGELFF
TRBV29-1,NA,NA,TRBJ1-2,TGCAGCGTCGACTCGGGTGTCTCTCGAATAGGCTACACCTTC,CSVDSGVSRIGYTF
TRBV10-1,NA,NA,TRBJ1-1,TGCGCCAGCAGTCCCCAACAGGGAACTGAAGCTTTCTTT,CASSPQQGTEAFF
TRBV6-9,TRBD2,NA,TRBJ2-1,TGTGCCAGCAACAGGGGTCTAGCGGGAGGATCCTACAATGAGCAGTTCTTC,CASNRGLAGGSYNEQFF
TRBV19,TRBD2,NA,TRBJ2-2,TGTGCCACGAAACTGGGACTAGCGGGAGCGGGCACCGGGGAGCTGTTTTTT,CATKLGLAGAGTGELFF
TRBV29-1,NA,NA,TRBJ1-5,TGCAGCGTTGTAGCCAGCCCCAATCAGCCCCAGCATTTT,CSVVASPNQPQHF
TRBV6-5,TRBD1,NA,TRBJ1-1,TGTGCCAGCAGTTTCCAGGGGGGAGTCACTGAAGCTTTCTTT,CASSFQGGVTEAFF
TRBV27,NA,NA,TRBJ2-1,TGTGCCAGCAGTTTATCAACTAGCTTGGCCTACAATGAGCAGTTCTTC,CASSLSTSLAYNEQFF
TRBV5-8,NA,once,TRBJ1-5,TGTGCCAGCAGCTTGGGTCCCGGACTGATCAATCAGCCCCAGCATTTT,CASSLGPGLINQPQHF